The clone carrying this T cell receptor beta chain has just a few counts. Its cognate antigen is unknown. V lost 1 base, J lost 3 bases, and 13 bases lay in between. CDR3 length: 17 amino acids. Germline V CDR1 and CDR2: MGHRA, YSYEKL. The record originates from a study of T-cell memory formation after mild COVID-19. 5'RACE with constant-segment primers yielded barcoded, UMI-tagged TCR alpha and TCR beta cDNA libraries. TCRdb passed the 5' RACE reads through MiXCR, listing each CDR3 protein once. In the table there are roughly 610,000 distinct CDR3 sequences, 17% of which are singletons. General observations from the study: Later expanders leaned CD4+, whereas clones that contracted between day 15 and 85 were balanced CD4/CD8. Whether day 37 second-wave clones are SARS-CoV-2-specific was not confirmed.

J is TRBJ1-6 and V is TRBV4-1; D gene uncertain. The clonotype was recovered from an adult woman who had mild COVID-19 (a few samples of this study predate the infection). Cell type and time point are not known. The material sequenced was PBMCs or a T cell subset sorted from them (not recorded which). In DNA, the CDR3 is TGCGCCAGCAGCCAAGGAAGGGCCCGACTCTATAATTCACCCCTCCACTTT. As protein: CASSQGRARLYNSPLHF.